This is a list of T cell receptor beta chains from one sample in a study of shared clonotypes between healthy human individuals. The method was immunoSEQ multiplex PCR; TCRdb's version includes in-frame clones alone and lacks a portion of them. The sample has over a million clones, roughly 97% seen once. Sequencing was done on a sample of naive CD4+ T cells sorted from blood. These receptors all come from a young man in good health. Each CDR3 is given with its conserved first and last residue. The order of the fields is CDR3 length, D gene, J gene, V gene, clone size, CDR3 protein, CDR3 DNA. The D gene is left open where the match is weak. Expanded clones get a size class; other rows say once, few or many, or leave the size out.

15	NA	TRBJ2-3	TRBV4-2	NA	CASSQDSLGLSTQYF	TGTGCCAGCAGCCAAGATAGTTTAGGACTAAGTACGCAGTATTTT
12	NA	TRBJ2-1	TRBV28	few	CASSFRGNEQFF	TGTGCCAGCAGTTTCCGGGGTAATGAGCAGTTCTTC
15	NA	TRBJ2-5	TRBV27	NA	CASSSSDYYQETQYF	TGTGCCAGCAGTAGCTCGGATTATTACCAAGAGACCCAGTACTTC
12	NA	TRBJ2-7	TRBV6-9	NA	CASSLFGHEQYF	TGTGCCAGCAGCTTGTTTGGGCACGAGCAGTACTTC
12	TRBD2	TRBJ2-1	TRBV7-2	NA	CASSHASGRQFF	TGTGCCAGCAGTCATGCTAGCGGGCGGCAGTTCTTC
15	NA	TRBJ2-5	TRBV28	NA	CASSFEFRGLETQYF	TGTGCCAGCAGTTTTGAGTTTCGAGGGTTGGAGACCCAGTACTTC
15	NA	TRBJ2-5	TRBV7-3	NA	CASSLRPGGKETQYF	TGTGCCAGCAGCTTAAGGCCGGGCGGGAAAGAGACCCAGTACTTC
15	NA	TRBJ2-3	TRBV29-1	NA	CSVEFPGVSTDTQYF	TGCAGCGTTGAGTTCCCAGGGGTCAGCACAGATACGCAGTATTTT
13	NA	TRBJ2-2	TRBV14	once	CASSQVVAGELFF	TGTGCCAGCAGCCAAGTGGTCGCCGGGGAGCTGTTTTTT
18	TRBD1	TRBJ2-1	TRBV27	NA	CASTVNTPGQGTYNEQFF	TGTGCCAGCACCGTAAATACTCCGGGACAGGGTACCTACAATGAGCAGTTCTTC
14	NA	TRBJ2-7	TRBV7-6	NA	CASSSGPTSYEQYF	TGTGCCAGCAGCTCTGGACCTACCTCCTACGAGCAGTACTTC
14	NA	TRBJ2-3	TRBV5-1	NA	CASSYRDTTDTQYF	TGCGCCAGCAGCTATCGGGACACCACAGATACGCAGTATTTT
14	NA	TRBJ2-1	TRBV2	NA	CASPKDPPYNEQFF	TGTGCCAGCCCGAAGGATCCGCCTTACAATGAGCAGTTCTTC
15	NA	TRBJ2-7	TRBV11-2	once	CASSLGLSGPYEQYF	TGTGCCAGCAGCTTAGGCTTGTCAGGGCCCTACGAGCAGTACTTC
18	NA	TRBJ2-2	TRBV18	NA	CASSPVQVGGTHTGELFF	TGTGCCAGCTCACCAGTTCAGGTCGGGGGAACTCACACCGGGGAGCTGTTTTTT
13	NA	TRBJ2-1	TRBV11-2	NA	CASSLNIFGEQFF	TGTGCCAGCAGCTTAAATATCTTTGGGGAGCAGTTCTTC
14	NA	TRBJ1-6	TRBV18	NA	CASSPQGPNSPLHF	TGTGCCAGCTCACCACAGGGGCCGAATTCACCCCTCCACTTT
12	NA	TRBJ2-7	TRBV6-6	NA	CASSYSSYEQYF	TGTGCCAGCAGTTACAGTTCCTACGAGCAGTACTTC
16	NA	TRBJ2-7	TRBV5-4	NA	CASSLMGTARSYEQYF	TGTGCCAGCAGCTTGATGGGTACCGCGCGCTCCTACGAGCAGTACTTC
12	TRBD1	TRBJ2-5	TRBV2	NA	CARGDSQETQYF	TGTGCCAGGGGGGACAGCCAAGAGACCCAGTACTTC
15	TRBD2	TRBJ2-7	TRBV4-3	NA	CASSRLAGEAYEQYF	TGCGCCAGCAGCCGCCTAGCGGGAGAAGCCTACGAGCAGTACTTC
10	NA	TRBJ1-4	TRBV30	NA	CASENEKLFF	TGTGCCTCCGAAAATGAAAAACTGTTTTTT
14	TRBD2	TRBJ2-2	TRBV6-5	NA	CASSYAGVTGELFF	TGTGCCAGCAGTTACGCGGGAGTCACCGGGGAGCTGTTTTTT
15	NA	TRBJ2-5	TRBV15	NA	CATSRDPTGSATQYF	TGTGCCACCAGCAGGGACCCCACGGGGAGCGCGACCCAGTACTTC
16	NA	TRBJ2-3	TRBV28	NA	CASRGQAPASTDTQYF	TGTGCCAGCAGGGGGCAGGCGCCGGCTAGCACAGATACGCAGTATTTT
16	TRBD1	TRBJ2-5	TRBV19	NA	CASSIVGDRGRETQYF	TGTGCCAGTAGTATAGTAGGGGACAGAGGAAGAGAGACCCAGTACTTC
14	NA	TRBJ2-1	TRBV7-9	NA	CASTSLSGRNEQFF	TGTGCCAGCACCTCATTGTCGGGTCGTAATGAGCAGTTCTTC
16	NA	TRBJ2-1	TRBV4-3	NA	CASSQAWDEPYNEQFF	TGCGCCAGCAGCCAAGCTTGGGACGAGCCCTACAATGAGCAGTTCTTC
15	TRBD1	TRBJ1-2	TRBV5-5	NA	CASSPSGTGRYGYTF	TGTGCCAGCAGCCCCTCCGGGACAGGACGCTATGGCTACACCTTC
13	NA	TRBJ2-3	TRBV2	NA	CASSKESQDTQYF	TGTGCCAGCAGTAAAGAGTCCCAAGATACGCAGTATTTT
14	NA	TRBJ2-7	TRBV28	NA	CASSVAGFSYEQYF	TGTGCCAGCAGTGTGGCGGGATTCTCCTACGAGCAGTACTTC
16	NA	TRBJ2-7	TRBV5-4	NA	CASSLGEAGVTYEQYF	TGTGCCAGCAGCTTGGGGGAGGCAGGGGTAACCTACGAGCAGTACTTC
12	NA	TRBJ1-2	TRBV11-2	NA	CASSLQGAGYTF	TGTGCCAGCAGCTTACAAGGGGCAGGCTACACCTTC
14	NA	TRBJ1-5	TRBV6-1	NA	CASSEVTRNQPQHF	TGTGCCAGCAGTGAAGTTACCCGAAATCAGCCCCAGCATTTT
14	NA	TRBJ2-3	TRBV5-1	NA	CASSPIRASDTQYF	TGCGCCAGCAGCCCCATAAGAGCGTCTGATACGCAGTATTTT
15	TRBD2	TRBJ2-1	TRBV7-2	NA	CASSSLAGGPGEQFF	TGTGCCAGCAGCTCCCTAGCGGGAGGGCCAGGGGAGCAGTTCTTC
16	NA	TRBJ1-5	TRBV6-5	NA	CASSYSSKGHNQPQHF	TGTGCCAGCAGTTACTCGAGTAAGGGCCACAATCAGCCCCAGCATTTT
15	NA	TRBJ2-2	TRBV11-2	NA	CASSLREGNTGELFF	TGTGCCAGCAGCCTCCGTGAGGGAAACACCGGGGAGCTGTTTTTT
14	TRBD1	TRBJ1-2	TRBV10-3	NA	CAISRQGPNYGYTF	TGTGCCATCAGCCGACAGGGTCCCAACTATGGCTACACCTTC
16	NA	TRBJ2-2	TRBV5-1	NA	CASTIRGTLNTGELFF	TGCGCCAGTACCATACGGGGCACGTTAAACACCGGGGAGCTGTTTTTT
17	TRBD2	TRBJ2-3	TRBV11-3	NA	CASSARTSGVGRDTQYF	TGTGCCAGCAGCGCTCGGACTAGCGGGGTGGGGCGGGATACGCAGTATTTT
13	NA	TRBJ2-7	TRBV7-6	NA	CASSPSGHGEQYF	TGTGCCAGCAGCCCTAGTGGCCACGGCGAGCAGTACTTC
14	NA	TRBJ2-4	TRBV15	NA	CATSRGGARNIQYF	TGTGCCACCAGCAGGGGGGGCGCGAGAAACATTCAGTACTTC
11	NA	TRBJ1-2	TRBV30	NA	CAANRDYGYTF	TGTGCCGCGAACCGGGATTATGGCTACACCTTC
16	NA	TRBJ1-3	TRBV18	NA	CASSSRTALSGNTIYF	TGTGCCAGCTCATCAAGGACAGCGCTCTCTGGAAACACCATATATTTT
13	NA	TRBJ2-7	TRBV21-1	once	CASSKGQYNEQYF	TGTGCCAGCAGCAAGGGACAGTACAACGAGCAGTACTTC
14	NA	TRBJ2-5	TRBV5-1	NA	CASSFISGEETQYF	TGCGCCAGCAGCTTTATATCGGGGGAAGAGACCCAGTACTTC
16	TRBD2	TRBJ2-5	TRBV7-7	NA	CASSLVRTSGKEIQYF	TGTGCTAGCAGCTTAGTCAGGACTAGCGGGAAAGAGATCCAGTACTTC
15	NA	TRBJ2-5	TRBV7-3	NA	CASSEGTGKGETQYF	TGTGCCAGCAGCGAAGGGACGGGGAAGGGGGAGACCCAGTACTTC
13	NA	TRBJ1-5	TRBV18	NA	CASSPVGGQPQHF	TGTGCCAGCTCACCCGTTGGGGGACAGCCCCAGCATTTT
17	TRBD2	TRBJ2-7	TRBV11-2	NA	CASSLAASGSLLGEQYF	TGTGCCAGCAGCTTAGCGGCTAGCGGGAGTCTTCTAGGTGAGCAGTACTTC
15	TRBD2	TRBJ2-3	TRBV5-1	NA	CASTPTSGVTDTQYF	TGCGCCAGCACCCCGACTAGCGGGGTCACAGATACGCAGTATTTT
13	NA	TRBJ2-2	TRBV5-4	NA	CASSGGRTGELFF	TGTGCCAGCAGTGGGGGGCGCACCGGGGAGCTGTTTTTT
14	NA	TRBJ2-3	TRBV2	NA	CASISGFPADTQYF	TGTGCCAGCATCTCTGGCTTCCCGGCAGATACGCAGTATTTT
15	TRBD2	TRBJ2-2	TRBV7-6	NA	CASSLVAGRAGELFF	TGTGCCAGCAGCTTAGTGGCAGGGAGGGCCGGGGAGCTGTTTTTT
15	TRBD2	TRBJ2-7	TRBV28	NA	CASSFLAGAPYEQYF	TGTGCCAGCAGTTTCTTAGCGGGAGCCCCCTACGAGCAGTACTTC
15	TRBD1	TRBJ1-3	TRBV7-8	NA	CASSPRTGDVYTIYF	TGTGCCAGCAGCCCGCGGACAGGGGATGTGTACACCATATATTTT
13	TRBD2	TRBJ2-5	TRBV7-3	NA	CASSLGGQETQYF	TGTGCCAGCAGCTTGGGGGGGCAAGAGACCCAGTACTTC